A selection of T cell receptor beta chains follows, all from one sample in a study of OX40 agonist ivuxolimab in advanced cancers. The assay was immunoSEQ multiplex PCR, and TCRdb's table has in-frame clones only and misses some. The sample shows about 51,000 clones, 88% of them seen only once. This specimen consisted of CD4+ or CD8+ T cells sorted from blood, obtained in a trial of the OX40 agonist ivuxolimab. Receptors were obtained from an adult with an advanced solid tumor such as melanoma, head and neck, liver or kidney cancer. Both conserved end residues are part of each CDR3. D genes are given only for firm matches. Some rows have no size entry. The others give once, few or many, or a class for an expanded clone.

CDR3	DNA	size	V	J	D
CASSRTGLDGELFF	TGTGCCAGCAGCCGGACAGGGTTGGACGGGGAGCTGTTTTTT	once	TRBV5-5	TRBJ2-2	TRBD1
CASSIRVTSGGAANTGELFF	TGTGCCAGTAGTATAAGGGTGACTAGCGGGGGGGCGGCGAACACCGGGGAGCTGTTTTTT	few	TRBV19	TRBJ2-2	TRBD2
CASSHPSSNEQFF	TGCGCCAGCAGCCATCCCTCTAGCAACGAGCAGTTCTTC	NA	TRBV5-1	TRBJ2-1	NA
CASSLEPGHTFYNEQFF	TGTGCCAGCAGCCTGGAGCCGGGGCACACCTTCTACAATGAGCAGTTCTTC	NA	TRBV5-5	TRBJ2-1	NA
CASSYTLGTNEKLFF	TGTGCCAGCAGCTACACGTTGGGGACAAATGAAAAACTGTTTTTT	NA	TRBV7-9	TRBJ1-4	NA
CASSGGQGGNQPQHF	TGTGCCAGTAGTGGGGGACAGGGAGGAAATCAGCCCCAGCATTTT	NA	TRBV19	TRBJ1-5	TRBD1
CASTPTGGRYEQYF	TGTGCCAGCACCCCGACAGGGGGCCGGTACGAGCAGTACTTC	once	TRBV28	TRBJ2-7	TRBD1
CASRVNRSGTGGIITGELFF	TGTGCCAGCCGTGTAAATAGATCCGGGACAGGGGGCATTATTACCGGGGAGCTGTTTTTT	few	TRBV6-1	TRBJ2-2	TRBD1
CAWSVLAGWEQYF	TGTGCCTGGAGTGTACTAGCGGGATGGGAGCAGTACTTC	NA	TRBV30	TRBJ2-7	TRBD2
CSAGLMNGEAFF	TGCAGCGCGGGGTTGATGAATGGTGAAGCTTTCTTT	NA	TRBV29-1	TRBJ1-1	NA
CATSRLGYGYTF	TGTGCCACCAGCAGACTAGGGTATGGCTACACCTTC	NA	TRBV15	TRBJ1-2	NA
CASSGTGVWETQYF	TGTGCCAGCAGCGGGACAGGGGTTTGGGAGACCCAGTACTTC	NA	TRBV7-9	TRBJ2-5	TRBD1
CAGKAGESSYNEQFF	TGTGCCGGGAAAGCGGGAGAGAGCTCCTACAATGAGCAGTTCTTC	NA	TRBV6-1	TRBJ2-1	TRBD2
CASETFNYGYTF	TGTGCCAGTGAGACTTTTAACTATGGCTACACCTTC	NA	TRBV6-5	TRBJ1-2	NA
CASSEGRDMRFF	TGCGCCAGCAGTGAGGGCCGGGACATGAGGTTCTTC	once	TRBV10-1	TRBJ2-1	NA
CACPADSGANVLTF	TGTGCCTGTCCTGCGGACTCTGGGGCCAACGTCCTGACTTTC	NA	TRBV30	TRBJ2-6	NA
CASSQGNYGYTF	TGTGCCAGCAGTCAGGGGAACTATGGCTACACCTTC	once	TRBV6-1	TRBJ1-2	NA
CASSPYGTHTDTQYF	TGTGCCAGCAGCCCCTACGGGACACACACAGATACGCAGTATTTT	NA	TRBV7-3	TRBJ2-3	NA
CASTRGGLWELFF	TGTGCCAGCACGCGGGGGGGCCTCTGGGAGCTGTTTTTT	NA	TRBV28	TRBJ2-2	TRBD2
CASSLGPGGRDTQYF	TGTGCCAGCAGCTTAGGGCCAGGGGGTCGAGATACGCAGTATTTT	NA	TRBV11-2	TRBJ2-3	TRBD1
CASSSKQPGDTEAFF	TGCGCCAGCAGCTCAAAACAGCCAGGGGACACTGAAGCTTTCTTT	NA	TRBV5-1	TRBJ1-1	NA
CATSGLLQNEQFF	TGTGCCACCTCGGGACTTCTACAGAATGAGCAGTTCTTC	NA	TRBV28	TRBJ2-1	NA
CASSFKDHYGYTF	TGTGCCAGCAGCTTCAAGGATCACTATGGCTACACCTTC	NA	TRBV7-8	TRBJ1-2	NA
CASSPGQTANTGELFF	TGCGCCAGCAGCCCGGGACAAACTGCGAACACCGGGGAGCTGTTTTTT	NA	TRBV5-1	TRBJ2-2	NA
CASSLEGGQSDTQYF	TGTGCCAGCAGTTTAGAAGGGGGACAATCAGATACGCAGTATTTT	NA	TRBV28	TRBJ2-3	NA
CASTRGTSGGLADTQYF	TGTGCCAGCACCCGAGGGACTAGCGGGGGGCTCGCAGATACGCAGTATTTT	NA	TRBV7-6	TRBJ2-3	TRBD2
CASSLDRDRETQYF	TGTGCCAGCAGTTTGGACAGGGACCGGGAGACCCAGTACTTC	NA	TRBV27	TRBJ2-5	TRBD1
CASSFTSDVREQFF	TGTGCCAGCAGCTTTACTAGCGACGTCCGGGAGCAGTTCTTC	NA	TRBV7-3	TRBJ2-1	TRBD2
CASSHRGDTQYF	TGTGCCAGCAGCCACCGGGGAGATACGCAGTATTTT	NA	TRBV7-2	TRBJ2-3	NA
CAWSATLVRPYNEQFF	TGTGCCTGGAGCGCAACCCTGGTACGCCCCTACAATGAGCAGTTCTTC	NA	TRBV30	TRBJ2-1	NA
CATSRDHGDRTGYTF	TGTGCCACCAGCAGAGATCATGGGGACAGAACTGGCTACACCTTC	NA	TRBV15	TRBJ1-2	TRBD1
CASSYSRIYNEQFF	TGTGCCAGCAGTTACAGCCGAATCTACAATGAGCAGTTCTTC	NA	TRBV6-6	TRBJ2-1	NA
CASRVILPGNQPQHF	TGTGCCAGCAGGGTTATTCTCCCGGGGAATCAGCCCCAGCATTTT	NA	TRBV6-1	TRBJ1-5	NA
CASSMASRGQTQYF	TGTGCCAGTAGTATGGCTAGTCGGGGTCAGACCCAGTACTTC	NA	TRBV19	TRBJ2-5	NA
CAWSIRGAWEQYF	TGTGCCTGGAGTATAAGGGGGGCTTGGGAGCAGTACTTC	NA	TRBV30	TRBJ2-7	NA
CASSIGQGAYYGYTF	TGTGCCAGCAGTATCGGACAGGGGGCTTACTATGGCTACACCTTC	NA	TRBV6-5	TRBJ1-2	TRBD1
CASSYWGDGYEQYF	TGTGCCAGCAGTTACTGGGGTGACGGCTACGAGCAGTACTTC	NA	TRBV6-5	TRBJ2-7	NA
CASSAGGDNTEAFF	TGTGCCAGCAGCGCTGGGGGAGACAACACTGAAGCTTTCTTT	NA	TRBV9	TRBJ1-1	NA
CASSEADRTAEAFF	TGTGCCAGCAGTGAAGCGGATAGGACGGCTGAAGCTTTCTTT	once	TRBV6-1	TRBJ1-1	NA
CASRGWDGGTGANVLTF	TGTGCCAGCAGAGGATGGGACGGAGGGACTGGGGCCAACGTCCTGACTTTC	once	TRBV2	TRBJ2-6	NA
CAVRTSGIYEQFF	TGTGCCGTCAGGACTAGCGGGATATATGAGCAGTTCTTC	NA	TRBV5-4	TRBJ2-1	TRBD2
CASRRTLNTEAFF	TGTGCCAGTAGACGGACACTGAACACTGAAGCTTTCTTT	NA	TRBV2	TRBJ1-1	NA
CASPPGCLSNEQFF	TGTGCCAGCCCGCCGGGATGTTTAAGTAATGAGCAGTTCTTC	NA	TRBV9	TRBJ2-1	NA
CASSWDRGEQPQHF	TGTGCCAGCAGCTGGGACAGGGGCGAACAGCCCCAGCATTTT	NA	TRBV7-2	TRBJ1-5	TRBD1
CASSNSLDTQYF	TGTGCCAGTAGTAACTCCCTTGATACGCAGTATTTT	once	TRBV19	TRBJ2-3	NA
CAWSSWTGGGRETQYF	TGTGCCTGGAGCTCCTGGACAGGGGGCGGTCGGGAGACCCAGTACTTC	NA	TRBV30	TRBJ2-5	TRBD1
CASSIGGGLETQYF	TGTGCCAGTAGTATAGGGGGGGGCTTAGAGACCCAGTACTTC	once	TRBV19	TRBJ2-5	NA
CASSVSAGLDTQYF	TGTGCCAGCAGCGTGTCGGCAGGGCTAGATACGCAGTATTTT	NA	TRBV9	TRBJ2-3	NA
CASSLPRGIGNTIYF	TGTGCCAGTAGCCTCCCTAGGGGGATCGGAAACACCATATATTTT	once	TRBV19	TRBJ1-3	NA
CASSEQAVLGEQYF	TGTGCCAGCAGCGAACAGGCGGTTTTAGGCGAGCAGTACTTC	NA	TRBV11-2	TRBJ2-7	NA
CSVAQGSGELFF	TGCAGCGTTGCTCAGGGATCCGGGGAGCTGTTTTTT	once	TRBV29-1	TRBJ2-2	NA
CASSPLDRKNSPLHF	TGTGCCAGCTCACCCCTGGACAGAAAGAATTCACCCCTCCACTTT	once	TRBV18	TRBJ1-6	NA
CASSERRGWHTGELFF	TGCGCCAGCAGTGAGAGAAGGGGGTGGCACACCGGGGAGCTGTTTTTT	once	TRBV10-2	TRBJ2-2	NA